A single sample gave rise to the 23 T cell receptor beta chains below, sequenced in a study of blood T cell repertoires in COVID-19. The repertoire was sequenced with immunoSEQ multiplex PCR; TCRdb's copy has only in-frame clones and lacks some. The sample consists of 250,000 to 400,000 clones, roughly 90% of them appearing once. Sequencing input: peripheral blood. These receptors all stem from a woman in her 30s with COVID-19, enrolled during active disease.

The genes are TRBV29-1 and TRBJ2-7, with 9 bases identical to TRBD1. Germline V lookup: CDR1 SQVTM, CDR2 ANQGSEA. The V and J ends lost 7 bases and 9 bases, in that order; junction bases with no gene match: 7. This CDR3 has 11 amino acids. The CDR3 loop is CSAWDRERQYF. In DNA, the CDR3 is TGCAGCGCCTGGGACAGGGAGAGGCAGTACTTC.

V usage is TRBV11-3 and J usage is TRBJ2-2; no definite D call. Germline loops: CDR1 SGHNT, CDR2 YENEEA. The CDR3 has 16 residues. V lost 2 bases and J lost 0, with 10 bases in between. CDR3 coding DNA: TGTGCCAGCAGCTTAAACGGCGGCTCGAACACCGGGGAGCTGTTTTTT. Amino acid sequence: CASSLNGGSNTGELFF.

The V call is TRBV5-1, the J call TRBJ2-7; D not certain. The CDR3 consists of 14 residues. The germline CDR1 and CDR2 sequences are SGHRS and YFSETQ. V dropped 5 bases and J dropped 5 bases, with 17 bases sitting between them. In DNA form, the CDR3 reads TGCGCCAGCAGAAAACAGCCCGGCGAGCACGAGCAGTACTTC. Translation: CASRKQPGEHEQYF.

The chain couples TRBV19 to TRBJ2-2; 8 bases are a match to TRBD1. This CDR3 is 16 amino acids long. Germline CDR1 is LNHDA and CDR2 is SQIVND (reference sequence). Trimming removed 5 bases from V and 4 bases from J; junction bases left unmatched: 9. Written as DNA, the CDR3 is TGTGCCAGTAGTTTCCCCCGGACAGGGAGCACCGGGGAGCTGTTTTTT. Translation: CASSFPRTGSTGELFF. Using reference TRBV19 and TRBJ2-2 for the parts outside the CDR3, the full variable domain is DGGITQSPKYLFRKEGQNVTLSCEQNLNHDAMYWYRQDPGQGLRLIYYSQIVNDFQKGDIAEGYSVSREKKESFPLTVTSAQKNPTAFYLCASSFPRTGSTGELFFGEGSRLTVL.

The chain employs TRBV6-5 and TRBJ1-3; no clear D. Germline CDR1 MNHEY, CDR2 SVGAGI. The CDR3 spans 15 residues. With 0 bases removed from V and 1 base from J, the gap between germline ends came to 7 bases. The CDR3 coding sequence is TGTGCCAGCAGTTACTCCGGTGCTTCTGGAAACACCATATATTTT. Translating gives CASSYSGASGNTIYF.

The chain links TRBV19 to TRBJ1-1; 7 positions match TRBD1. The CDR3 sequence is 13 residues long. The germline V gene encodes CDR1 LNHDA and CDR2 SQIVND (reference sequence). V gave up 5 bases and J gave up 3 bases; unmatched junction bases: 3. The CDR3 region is CASSYQGDTEAFF. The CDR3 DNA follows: TGTGCCAGTAGTTATCAGGGGGACACTGAAGCTTTCTTT. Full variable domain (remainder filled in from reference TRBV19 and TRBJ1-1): DGGITQSPKYLFRKEGQNVTLSCEQNLNHDAMYWYRQDPGQGLRLIYYSQIVNDFQKGDIAEGYSVSREKKESFPLTVTSAQKNPTAFYLCASSYQGDTEAFFGQGTRLTVV.

The CDR3 here is CASSYPLAGSTDTQYF. CDR3 in DNA: TGTGCCAGCAGTTACCCACTAGCGGGGAGCACAGATACGCAGTATTTT. This rearrangement joins TRBV6-6 to TRBJ2-3; 10 bases fit TRBD2. CDR1 is MNHNY, CDR2 SVGAGI, per germline (reference sequence). The V segment lost 2 bases and the J segment 0 bases; nucleotides outside the gene matches: 2. The CDR3 runs 16 residues.

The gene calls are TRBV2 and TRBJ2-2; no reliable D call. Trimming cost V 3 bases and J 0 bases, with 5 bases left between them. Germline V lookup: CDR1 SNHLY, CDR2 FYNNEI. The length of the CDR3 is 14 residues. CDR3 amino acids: CASSDRSNTGELFF. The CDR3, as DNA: TGTGCCAGCAGTGACAGGTCGAACACCGGGGAGCTGTTTTTT.

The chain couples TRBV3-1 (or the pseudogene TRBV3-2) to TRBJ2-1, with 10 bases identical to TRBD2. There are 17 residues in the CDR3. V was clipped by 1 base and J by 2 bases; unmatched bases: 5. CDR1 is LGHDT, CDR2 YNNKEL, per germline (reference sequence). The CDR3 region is CASSQVVLAGPYNEQFF. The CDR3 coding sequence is TGTGCCAGCAGCCAAGTTGTACTAGCGGGACCCTACAATGAGCAGTTCTTC.

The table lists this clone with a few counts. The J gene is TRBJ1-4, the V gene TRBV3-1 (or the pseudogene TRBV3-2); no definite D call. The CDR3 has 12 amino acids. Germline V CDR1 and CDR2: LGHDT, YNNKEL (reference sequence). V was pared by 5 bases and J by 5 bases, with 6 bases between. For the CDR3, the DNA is TGTGCCAGCAGCGGCCAGAATGAAAAACTGTTTTTT. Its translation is CASSGQNEKLFF.

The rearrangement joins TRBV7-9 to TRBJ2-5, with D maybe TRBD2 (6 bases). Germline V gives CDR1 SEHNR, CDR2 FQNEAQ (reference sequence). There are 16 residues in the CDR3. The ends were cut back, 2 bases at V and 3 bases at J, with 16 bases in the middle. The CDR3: CASSLPTRDSEETQYF. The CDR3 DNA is TGTGCCAGCAGCTTACCAACCCGGGACTCAGAAGAGACCCAGTACTTC.

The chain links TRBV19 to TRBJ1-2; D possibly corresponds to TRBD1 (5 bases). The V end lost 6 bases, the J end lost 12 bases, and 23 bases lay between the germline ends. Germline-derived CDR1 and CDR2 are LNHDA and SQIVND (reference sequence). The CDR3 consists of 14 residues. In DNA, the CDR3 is TGTGCCAGTAGCGGAAACCCCGAGGTGGGACTACACACCTTC. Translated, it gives CASSGNPEVGLHTF.

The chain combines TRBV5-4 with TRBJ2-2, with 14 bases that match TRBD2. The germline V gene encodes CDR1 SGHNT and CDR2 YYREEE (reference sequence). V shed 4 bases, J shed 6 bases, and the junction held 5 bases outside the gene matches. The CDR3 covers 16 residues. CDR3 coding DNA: TGTGCCAGCAGCATAGGGACTAGCGGGAGATCCGGGGAGCTGTTTTTT. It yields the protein CASSIGTSGRSGELFF.

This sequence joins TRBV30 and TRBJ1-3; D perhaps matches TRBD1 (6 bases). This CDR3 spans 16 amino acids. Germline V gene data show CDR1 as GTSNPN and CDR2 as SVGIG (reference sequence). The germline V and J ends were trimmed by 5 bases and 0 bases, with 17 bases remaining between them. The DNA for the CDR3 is TGTGCCTGGGGCGAGGGCAGGGGATTCTCTGGAAACACCATATATTTT. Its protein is CAWGEGRGFSGNTIYF. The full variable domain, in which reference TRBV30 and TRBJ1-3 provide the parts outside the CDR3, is SQTIHQWPATLVQPVGSPLSLECTVEGTSNPNLYWYRQAAGRGLQLLFYSVGIGQISSEVPQNLSASRPQDRQFILSSKKLLLSDSGFYLCAWGEGRGFSGNTIYFGEGSWLTVV.

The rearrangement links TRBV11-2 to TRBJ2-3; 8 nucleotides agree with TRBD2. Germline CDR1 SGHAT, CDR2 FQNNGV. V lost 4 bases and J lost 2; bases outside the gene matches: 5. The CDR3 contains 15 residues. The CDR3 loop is CASSYSGKDTDTQYF. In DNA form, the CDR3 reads TGTGCCAGCAGCTATAGCGGGAAAGACACAGATACGCAGTATTTT.

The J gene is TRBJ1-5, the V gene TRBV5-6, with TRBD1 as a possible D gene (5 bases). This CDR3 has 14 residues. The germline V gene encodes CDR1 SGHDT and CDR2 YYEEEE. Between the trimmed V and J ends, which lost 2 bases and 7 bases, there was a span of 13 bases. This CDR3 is CASSFKGAQQPQHF. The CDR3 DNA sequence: TGTGCCAGCAGCTTCAAAGGGGCACAGCAGCCCCAGCATTTT.

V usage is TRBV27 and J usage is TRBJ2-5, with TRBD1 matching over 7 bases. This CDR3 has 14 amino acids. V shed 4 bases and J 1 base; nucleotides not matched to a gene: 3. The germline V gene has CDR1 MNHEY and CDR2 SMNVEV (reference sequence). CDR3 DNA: TGTGCCAGCAGTTCTCGACAGGGCCAAGAGACCCAGTACTTC. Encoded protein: CASSSRQGQETQYF.

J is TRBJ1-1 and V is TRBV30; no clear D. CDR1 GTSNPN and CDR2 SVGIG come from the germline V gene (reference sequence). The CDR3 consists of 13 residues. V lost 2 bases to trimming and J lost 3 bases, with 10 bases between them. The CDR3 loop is CAWSQNTDTEAFF. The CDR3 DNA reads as TGTGCCTGGAGTCAGAATACAGACACTGAAGCTTTCTTT.

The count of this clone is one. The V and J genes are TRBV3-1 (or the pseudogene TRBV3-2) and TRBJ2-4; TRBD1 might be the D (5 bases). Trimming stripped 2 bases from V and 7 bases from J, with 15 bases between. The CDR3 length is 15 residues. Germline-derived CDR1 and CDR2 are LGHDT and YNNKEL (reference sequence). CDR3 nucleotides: TGTGCCAGCAGCCAACACCAGGGCAATAGGAACATTCAGTACTTC. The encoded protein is CASSQHQGNRNIQYF.

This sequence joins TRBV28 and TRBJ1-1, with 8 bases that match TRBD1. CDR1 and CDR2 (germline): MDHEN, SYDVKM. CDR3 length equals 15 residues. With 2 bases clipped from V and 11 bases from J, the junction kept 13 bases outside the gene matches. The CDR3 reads CASSLAGGGGRDAFF. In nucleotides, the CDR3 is TGTGCCAGCAGTTTAGCAGGGGGCGGGGGTAGGGACGCTTTCTTT. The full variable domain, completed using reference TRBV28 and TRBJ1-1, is DVKVTQSSRYLVKRTGEKVFLECVQDMDHENMFWYRQDPGLGLRLIYFSYDVKMKEKGDIPEGYSVSREKKERFSLILESASTNQTSMYLCASSLAGGGGRDAFFGQGTRLTVV.

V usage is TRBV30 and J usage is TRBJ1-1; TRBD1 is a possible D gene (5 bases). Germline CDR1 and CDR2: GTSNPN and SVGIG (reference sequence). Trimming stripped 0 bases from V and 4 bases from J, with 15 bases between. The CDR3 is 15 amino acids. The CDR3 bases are TGTGCCTGGAGTGTCAATTCAAGGGGAATCACTGAAGCTTTCTTT. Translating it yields CAWSVNSRGITEAFF.

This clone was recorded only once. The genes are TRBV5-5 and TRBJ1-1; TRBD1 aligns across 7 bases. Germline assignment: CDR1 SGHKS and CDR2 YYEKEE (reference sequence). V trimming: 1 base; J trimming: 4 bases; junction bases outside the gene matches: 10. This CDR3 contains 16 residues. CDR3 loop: CASSLYAGAGGTEAFF. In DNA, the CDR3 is TGTGCCAGCAGCTTGTACGCCGGCGCAGGGGGCACTGAAGCTTTCTTT.

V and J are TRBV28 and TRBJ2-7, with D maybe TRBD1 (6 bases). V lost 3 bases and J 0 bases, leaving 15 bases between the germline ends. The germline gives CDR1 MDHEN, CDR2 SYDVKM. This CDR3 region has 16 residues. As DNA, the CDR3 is TGTGCCAGCAGTTTTGATCCCCGGGACAACTCCTACGAGCAGTACTTC. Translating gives CASSFDPRDNSYEQYF. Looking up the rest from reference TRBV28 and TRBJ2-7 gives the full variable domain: DVKVTQSSRYLVKRTGEKVFLECVQDMDHENMFWYRQDPGLGLRLIYFSYDVKMKEKGDIPEGYSVSREKKERFSLILESASTNQTSMYLCASSFDPRDNSYEQYFGPGTRLTVT.